This is a list of T cell receptor beta chains from one sample in a study of shared clonotypes between healthy human individuals. Sequencing was performed with immunoSEQ multiplex PCR; in TCRdb, only in-frame clones are kept and a portion is missing. The table has approximately 330,000 clones, roughly 80% seen once. Sequencing input: memory CD4+ T cells sorted from blood. These receptors originate from a man aged 30 to 45 in good health. Both conserved end residues are part of each CDR3. Each record gives: clone size, V gene, J gene, D gene, CDR3 protein, CDR3 DNA. D genes are given only for firm matches. The size field is filled for only some rows; it gives once, few, many or a size class.

clone size: once
V gene: TRBV10-2
J gene: TRBJ2-5
D gene: TRBD2
CDR3 protein: CASRESGRGEETQYF
CDR3 DNA: TGCGCCAGCAGAGAGAGCGGGAGAGGGGAAGAGACCCAGTACTTC

clone size: -
V gene: TRBV7-2
J gene: TRBJ2-7
D gene: -
CDR3 protein: CASSLRGSGGEQYF
CDR3 DNA: TGTGCCAGCAGCTTAAGGGGATCAGGCGGGGAGCAGTACTTC

clone size: -
V gene: TRBV4-1
J gene: TRBJ2-2
D gene: TRBD1
CDR3 protein: CASSQAPGQVVLRTGELFF
CDR3 DNA: TGCGCCAGCAGCCAAGCTCCGGGACAGGTGGTATTGCGAACCGGGGAGCTGTTTTTT

clone size: few
V gene: TRBV4-3
J gene: TRBJ1-2
D gene: -
CDR3 protein: CASSQDTGQGIGYTF
CDR3 DNA: TGCGCCAGCAGCCAAGATACGGGGCAGGGCATTGGCTACACCTTC

clone size: -
V gene: TRBV4-3
J gene: TRBJ1-1
D gene: TRBD1
CDR3 protein: CASSQGTGFTEAFF
CDR3 DNA: TGCGCCAGCAGCCAGGGGACAGGGTTCACTGAAGCTTTCTTT

clone size: few
V gene: TRBV5-4
J gene: TRBJ2-1
D gene: TRBD1
CDR3 protein: CASSLRTGQYNEQFF
CDR3 DNA: TGTGCCAGCAGCTTAAGGACAGGGCAGTACAATGAGCAGTTCTTC

clone size: -
V gene: TRBV7-2
J gene: TRBJ2-7
D gene: TRBD1
CDR3 protein: CASSQNNRGFYEQYF
CDR3 DNA: TGTGCCAGCAGCCAAAATAACAGGGGATTCTACGAGCAGTACTTC

clone size: -
V gene: TRBV2
J gene: TRBJ1-2
D gene: TRBD1
CDR3 protein: CASRGGTGDYGYTF
CDR3 DNA: TGTGCCAGCAGAGGAGGGACAGGGGACTATGGCTACACCTTC

clone size: many
V gene: TRBV7-6
J gene: TRBJ2-3
D gene: -
CDR3 protein: CASSLNLGDTQYF
CDR3 DNA: TGTGCCAGCAGCTTAAACCTCGGAGATACGCAGTATTTT

clone size: -
V gene: TRBV10-3
J gene: TRBJ1-1
D gene: -
CDR3 protein: CAISETMNTEAFF
CDR3 DNA: TGTGCCATCAGTGAGACAATGAACACTGAAGCTTTCTTT

clone size: -
V gene: TRBV19
J gene: TRBJ2-1
D gene: TRBD2
CDR3 protein: CASSPGLGGRLNEQFF
CDR3 DNA: TGTGCCAGTAGTCCTGGACTAGGCGGGAGGCTCAATGAGCAGTTCTTC

clone size: -
V gene: TRBV14
J gene: TRBJ2-7
D gene: -
CDR3 protein: CASSQDLLANEQYF
CDR3 DNA: TGTGCCAGCAGCCAAGATTTACTCGCCAACGAGCAGTACTTC

clone size: -
V gene: TRBV28
J gene: TRBJ1-5
D gene: -
CDR3 protein: CASSLAVGDRSNQPQHF
CDR3 DNA: TGTGCCAGCAGTCTCGCCGTTGGGGACCGTAGCAATCAGCCCCAGCATTTT

clone size: -
V gene: TRBV7-2
J gene: TRBJ2-7
D gene: -
CDR3 protein: CASSPLSGLSSYEQYF
CDR3 DNA: TGTGCCAGCAGCCCCCTTAGCGGATTAAGCTCCTACGAGCAGTACTTC

clone size: -
V gene: TRBV27
J gene: TRBJ2-7
D gene: -
CDR3 protein: CASTIRVGGHEQYF
CDR3 DNA: TGTGCCAGCACTATCAGGGTAGGAGGCCACGAGCAGTACTTC